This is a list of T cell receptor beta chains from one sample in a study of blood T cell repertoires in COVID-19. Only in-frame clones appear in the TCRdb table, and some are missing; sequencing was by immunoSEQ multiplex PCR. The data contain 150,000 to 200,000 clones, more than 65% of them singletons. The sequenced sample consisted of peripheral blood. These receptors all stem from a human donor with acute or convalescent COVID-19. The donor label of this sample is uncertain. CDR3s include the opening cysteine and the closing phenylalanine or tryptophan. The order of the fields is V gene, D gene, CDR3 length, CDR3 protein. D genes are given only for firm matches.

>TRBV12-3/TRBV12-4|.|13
CASSGDTGSALHF
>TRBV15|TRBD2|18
CATSSVNLGLAGANIQYF
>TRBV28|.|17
CASSLGTFGATNYGYTF
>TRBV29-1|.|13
CSVIFWGGHEQYF
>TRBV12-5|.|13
CASGLAGRTEAFF
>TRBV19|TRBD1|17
CASSIPRTGFSNQPQHF
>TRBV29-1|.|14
CSVEDREGLYEQYF
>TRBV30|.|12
CAWSGEAQPQHF
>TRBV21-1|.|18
CASKYSIGTPIPHYGYTF
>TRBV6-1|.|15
CASSEEGRGNQPQHF
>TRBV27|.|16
CASRTRVPSATDTQYF
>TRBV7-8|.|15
CASSLVGTLSYEQYF
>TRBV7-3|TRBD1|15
CASSFSGQGAYEQYF
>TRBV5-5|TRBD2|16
CASRPLAGGREDTQYF
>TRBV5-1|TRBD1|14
CASSPTGVQETQYF
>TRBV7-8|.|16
CASSLVRLLFDGELFF
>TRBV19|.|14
CASIDLSGTDTQYF
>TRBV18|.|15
CASSPLGWQSETQYF
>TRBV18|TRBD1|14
CASSPPGQGGGYTF
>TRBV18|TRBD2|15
CASSPGLAGADEQFF
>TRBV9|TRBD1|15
CASSVGDRGNSPLHF
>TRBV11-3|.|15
CASSLGPAGRETQYF
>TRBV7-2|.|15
CASSSQGGVGQPQHF
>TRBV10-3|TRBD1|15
CAISELSRGDTEAFF
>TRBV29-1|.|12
CSGSWSYNEQFF
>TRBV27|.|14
CASSQGRSNQPQHF
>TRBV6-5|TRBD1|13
CASSRQGYGGYTF